One and the same sample provided the 6 T cell receptor beta chains below, sequenced in a study of T cells in Graves' hyperthyroidism and ophthalmopathy. TCR beta CDR3 regions were amplified from RNA transcripts. The TCR CDR3 first-round RT-PCR relied on the HTBI primer set. One entry per CDR3 protein results from TCRdb running MiXCR on the multiplex PCR reads. Counted here are about 350,000 distinct CDR3 sequences, roughly 15% occurring once; the ten biggest clones make up about 21%. Sequencing input: blood. The receptor source for this set is an older woman with Graves' ophthalmopathy.

V gene TRBV28 combines with J gene TRBJ2-1, with a weak D call TRBD2 (5 bases). The V gene's germline CDR1 is MDHEN and CDR2 SYDVKM. Trimming removed 4 bases at V and 5 bases at J, with 12 bases between. This CDR3 spans 14 amino acids. CDR3 loop: CASSSPGRNNEQFF. CDR3 DNA sequence: TGTGCCAGCAGTTCTCCGGGGAGAAACAATGAGCAGTTCTTC.

This clonotype occurred many times. The J gene is TRBJ2-4, the V gene TRBV30; D tentatively reads TRBD1 or TRBD2 (7 bases each). V lost 1 base and J 6 bases, leaving 13 bases between the germline ends. Germline CDR1 reads GTSNPN; CDR2 reads SVGIG (reference sequence). This CDR3 is 14 amino acids long. The CDR3 reads CAWSGRGRGNIQYF. Here the CDR3 DNA reads TGTGCCTGGAGTGGCAGGGGGAGGGGAAACATTCAGTACTTC.

This clonotype showed up many times. The chain has TRBV3-1 and TRBJ2-2; no clear D gene. CDR3 size: 15 residues. Trimming removed 0 bases at V and 3 bases at J, with 8 bases between. Germline CDR1 LGHDT, CDR2 YNNKEL (reference sequence). DNA of the CDR3: TGTGCCAGCAGCCAAGAGGGAACGGACACCGGGGAGCTGTTTTTT. This encodes CASSQEGTDTGELFF.

This clonotype was detected only a few times. The chain employs TRBV9 and TRBJ2-1; D is undetermined. CDR1 SGDLS and CDR2 YYNGEE come from the germline V gene. CDR3 length: 16 residues. V lost 0 bases, J lost 6 bases, and 16 bases lay in between. DNA of the CDR3: TGTGCCAGCAGCGTAGTTGACGGCCTAGGTCGCAATGAGCAGTTCTTC. Amino acid sequence: CASSVVDGLGRNEQFF.

The sample holds a few counts of this clonotype. This rearrangement joins TRBV28 to TRBJ1-1; no reliable D call. The CDR3 is 9 amino acids. Looked up from germline, CDR1 is MDHEN and CDR2 is SYDVKM. V was shortened by 5 bases and J by 14 bases, with 9 bases between the two germline ends. CDR3 DNA sequence: TGTGCCAGCAGTAACCCCCACTTCTTT. Its translation is CASSNPHFF.

This clonotype was observed many times. V usage is TRBV2 and J usage is TRBJ1-2; 7 bases map to TRBD1. CDR3 length: 15 residues. V was clipped by 5 bases and J by 6 bases; unmatched bases: 12. Germline V gene sequence: CDR1 SNHLY, CDR2 FYNNEI. The CDR3 is CASSTPGQWGDGYTF. The CDR3 DNA sequence: TGTGCCAGCAGTACTCCGGGACAGTGGGGGGATGGCTACACCTTC. Looking up the rest from reference TRBV2 and TRBJ1-2 gives the full variable domain: EPEVTQTPSHQVTQMGQEVILRCVPISNHLYFYWYRQILGQKVEFLVSFYNNEISEKSEIFDDQFSVERPDGSNFTLKIRSTKLEDSAMYFCASSTPGQWGDGYTFGSGTRLTVV.